One sample yielded the 11 T cell receptor beta chains listed below, sequenced in a study of OX40 agonist ivuxolimab in advanced cancers. Repertoires were generated with immunoSEQ multiplex PCR, while TCRdb's copy carries only in-frame clones and drops some. The sample shows roughly 41,000 clones, around 86% of them seen only once. The material was CD4+ or CD8+ T cells sorted from blood, obtained in a trial of the OX40 agonist ivuxolimab. These TCRs come from an adult with an advanced solid tumor such as melanoma, head and neck, liver or kidney cancer.

This clone appeared a single time. The V call is TRBV4-1, the J call TRBJ1-2; perhaps TRBD1 as D (5 bases). Germline CDR1 MGHRA, CDR2 YSYEKL. Trimming shortened V by 5 bases and J by 3 bases, and 10 bases separated the two germline ends. The CDR3 length is 13 residues. CDR3 nucleotide sequence: TGCGCCAGCAGCTCCCAGGGAGACTATGGCTACACCTTC. Its protein is CASSSQGDYGYTF.

The gene calls are TRBV6-5 and TRBJ1-3, with D uncertain. From germline, CDR1 is MNHEY and CDR2 SVGAGI. CDR3 length equals 15 residues. The ends were cut back, 6 bases at V and 0 bases at J, with 12 bases in the middle. The CDR3 region is CASRVDGSSGNTIYF. The CDR3 bases are TGTGCCAGCAGGGTGGACGGTAGCTCTGGAAACACCATATATTTT.

The rearrangement uses TRBV9 and TRBJ1-4, with TRBD1 matching 7 bases. The germline CDR1 and CDR2 sequences are SGDLS and YYNGEE. The CDR3 is made up of 16 amino acids. V dropped 4 bases and J dropped 0; count of bases not matched to a gene: 6. CDR3 sequence: CASSTGTATTNEKLFF. The CDR3 DNA reads as TGTGCCAGCAGCACCGGGACAGCCACAACTAATGAAAAACTGTTTTTT.

This clone was observed once. This rearrangement joins TRBV7-3 to TRBJ2-3, with D unclear. The CDR3 consists of 13 residues. Germline CDR1 and CDR2: SGHTA and FQGTGA. Trimming cost V 3 bases and J 3 bases, with 7 bases left between them. The CDR3 DNA follows: TGTGCCAGCAGCTTCCCAGATACAGATACGCAGTATTTT. Protein sequence: CASSFPDTDTQYF.

The V call is TRBV10-3, the J call TRBJ1-1, with a tentative D call TRBD1 (5 bases). CDR3 length equals 14 residues. The germline gives CDR1 ENHRY, CDR2 SYGVKD. The ends were cut back, 6 bases at V and 3 bases at J, with 14 bases in the middle. DNA of the CDR3: TGTGCCATCAGGTCCCGGGACGGGGACACTGAAGCTTTCTTT. Its translation: CAIRSRDGDTEAFF.

This chain uses TRBV5-6 with TRBJ2-3; TRBD2 aligns across 7 bases. Germline V CDR1 and CDR2: SGHDT, YYEEEE. J gave up 2 bases and V 4 bases, and 4 bases lay outside the gene matches. The CDR3 extends over 14 amino acids. CDR3 sequence reads: CASSHRDYTDTQYF. CDR3 coding DNA: TGTGCCAGCAGCCACCGGGACTACACAGATACGCAGTATTTT.

As DNA, the CDR3 is TGTGCCAGCGGGAGGGGTGAGCAGTTCTTC. It is translated as CASGRGEQFF. The rearrangement joins TRBV28 to TRBJ2-1; 7 bases fit TRBD2. Germline CDR1 MDHEN, CDR2 SYDVKM. The CDR3 is made up of 10 amino acids. The trim removed 8 bases at V and 9 bases at J, leaving 1 base unmatched.

This clone was counted a single time. This chain links TRBV18 with TRBJ2-7; D is unclear. Germline V CDR1 and CDR2: KGHSH, LQKENI. The CDR3 is 14 amino acids. Trimming cost V 3 bases and J 0 bases, with 9 bases left between them. In DNA, the CDR3 is TGTGCCAGCTCACCTATATTCGGCTCCTACGAGCAGTACTTC. This gives the protein CASSPIFGSYEQYF.

J is TRBJ2-4 and V is TRBV4-3; maybe TRBD1 (5 bases). V shed 1 base and J shed 0 bases, with 13 bases lying between them. The CDR3 has 17 amino acids. The germline CDR1 and CDR2 sequences are LGHNA and YSLEER. The CDR3 reads CASSQGVGTGAKNIQYF. The CDR3 region has the DNA TGCGCCAGCAGCCAAGGGGTCGGCACAGGAGCCAAAAACATTCAGTACTTC.

This sequence joins TRBV6-5 and TRBJ1-1; the D is unclear. Trimming left V 2 bases short and J 1 base short, with 5 bases between. This CDR3 has 13 residues. CDR1 and CDR2 from the germline V gene are MNHEY and SVGAGI. CDR3 coding DNA: TGTGCCAGCAGTTACCAAGGGAACACTGAAGCTTTCTTT. Its translation is CASSYQGNTEAFF.

The V call is TRBV5-1, the J call TRBJ2-5; D might be TRBD2 (5 bases). The length of the CDR3 is 15 residues. CDR1 and CDR2 (germline): SGHRS, YFSETQ. Trimming shortened V by 0 bases and J by 0 bases, and 9 bases separated the two germline ends. For the CDR3, the DNA is TGCGCCAGCAGCTTGGTCCCCGGGAACCAAGAGACCCAGTACTTC. Residues: CASSLVPGNQETQYF.